Detailed here is one T cell receptor beta chain. This specimen comes from a study of PD-L1 blockade in urothelial cancer. TCRdb keeps only in-frame clones here, not all; method: immunoSEQ multiplex PCR. The sample carries 46,000 or so clones, around nine tenths recorded once. Patients had urothelial carcinoma that was locally advanced or metastatic. Each individual provided 1 to 8 samples (taken pretreatment and on-treatment). Germline V gene lookup returns CDR1 SGHDT and CDR2 YYEEEE. The length of the CDR3 is 17 residues. Trimming pared 0 bases from V and 0 bases from J, leaving 13 bases between. The chain recombines TRBV5-6 with TRBJ2-4; tentatively, D is TRBD1 (5 bases). The sample in question was PBMCs, obtained around atezolizumab (anti-PD-L1) treatment. This TCR was sampled from a man between 60 and 70 years old with urothelial cancer. The CDR3 loop reads CASSLARQKLAKNIQYF. Here the CDR3 DNA reads TGTGCCAGCAGCTTGGCGCGACAGAAACTAGCCAAAAACATTCAGTACTTC.